Detailed here is one T cell receptor beta chain. Antigen unknown. This sample stems from a study of beta chain features in type 1 diabetes. General study points: The naive, central memory and Treg TCRB repertoires showed an apparent similarity that was greater among patients than among healthy donors. There was a moderate but significant shortening of TCRB CDR3s in all four CD4+ subsets of Type 1 diabetes patients.

Reverse transcription of all isolated RNA meant that expressed TCRB transcripts were sequenced. An average of approximately 3.4 million reads was obtained for naive, central memory and regulatory T cell samples. Here immunoSEQ multiplex PCR was the method, and the copy in TCRdb shows in-frame clones only, minus some. The top ten clones hold less than 0.7% of a sample with roughly 170,000 clones, 10% to 15% of them seen once. Germline CDR1 reads KGHSH; CDR2 reads LQKENI. This CDR3 has 15 residues. The V gene lost 3 bases and the J gene lost 4 bases, with 15 bases spanning the gap. Sample: central memory CD4+ T cells from blood. The receptor comes from a young woman in good health. The rearrangement joins TRBV18 to TRBJ1-2; TRBD1 is a possible D gene (6 bases). Here the CDR3 reads CASSPGRGVAYGYTF. The DNA of the CDR3 is TGTGCCAGCTCACCTGGCAGGGGAGTCGCCTATGGCTACACCTTC.